A selection of T cell receptor beta chains follows, all from one sample in a study of human T cells and chemical hapten exposure. TCRdb passed the RACE reads through MiXCR, listing each CDR3 protein once. The table includes some 180,000 distinct CDR3 sequences, approximately 26% detected once. The sample in question was whole blood, obtained in connection with sensitization to the hapten diphenylcyclopropenone (DPC). These receptors came from a woman in her thirties or forties with alopecia areata. Some clones in this sample may be carry-over from other donors' samples. Each CDR3 is given with its conserved first and last residue. A D gene is named only where the DNA matches it firmly. A row's size may be missing; if present it is once, few, many or a size class.

NA,TRBJ2-5,few,TRBV5-1,CASKPGAPGETQYF,TGCGCCAGCAAGCCCGGTGCCCCGGGGGAGACCCAGTACTTC
NA,TRBJ2-2,few,TRBV7-2,CASSFPLGELFF,TGTGCCAGCAGCTTCCCCCTCGGGGAGCTGTTTTTT
NA,TRBJ2-1,once,TRBV12-3/TRBV12-4,CASRRRQDNEQFF,TGTGCCAGCAGGCGTCGACAGGACAATGAGCAGTTCTTC
TRBD1,TRBJ2-5,NA,TRBV20-1,CSAHPGDRVFAYQETQYF,TGCAGTGCCCACCCTGGGGACAGGGTCTTCGCTTACCAAGAGACCCAGTACTTC
NA,TRBJ1-2,few,TRBV24-1,CATSGTEDSGYTF,TGTGCCACCAGTGGGACAGAGGATAGTGGCTACACCTTC
TRBD2,TRBJ2-1,NA,TRBV10-3,CAISESGAGAYNEQFF,TGTGCCATCAGTGAGTCAGGGGCGGGAGCCTACAATGAGCAGTTCTTC
NA,TRBJ1-1,NA,TRBV2,CASSEAGGLNTEAFF,TGTGCCAGCAGTGAAGCTGGGGGCTTGAACACTGAAGCTTTCTTT
NA,TRBJ2-7,few,TRBV7-2,CASSKRTDFYEQYF,TGTGCCAGCAGCAAGCGGACAGACTTCTACGAGCAGTACTTC
NA,TRBJ2-7,NA,TRBV29-1,CSVRNSYEQYF,TGCAGCGTGCGTAACTCCTACGAGCAGTACTTC
NA,TRBJ1-5,NA,TRBV6-5,CASTYRAASNQPQHF,TGTGCCAGCACTTATCGGGCAGCTAGCAATCAGCCCCAGCATTTT
NA,TRBJ2-7,NA,TRBV3-1,CASSQYSTPLYEQYF,TGTGCCAGCAGCCAATACTCGACGCCCCTCTACGAGCAGTACTTC
TRBD2,TRBJ2-1,few,TRBV4-2,CASSQRRLAPNEQFF,TGTGCCAGCAGCCAGAGAAGACTAGCCCCCAATGAGCAGTTCTTC
NA,TRBJ1-5,few,TRBV3-1,CASSQDNNQPQHF,TGTGCCAGCAGCCAAGACAACAATCAGCCCCAGCATTTT
TRBD1,TRBJ2-2,NA,TRBV29-1,CSVASHGTGRTGELFF,TGCAGCGTGGCCTCGCACGGGACAGGGAGGACCGGGGAGCTGTTTTTT
NA,TRBJ1-3,many,TRBV28,CASSLGGNTIYF,TGTGCCAGCAGTTTAGGTGGAAACACCATATATTTT
NA,TRBJ2-5,few,TRBV28,CASSLVSPETQYF,TGTGCCAGCAGTCTAGTTTCTCCGGAGACCCAGTACTTC
NA,TRBJ1-1,NA,TRBV10-3,CAISGVLNTEAFF,TGTGCCATCAGTGGGGTCCTGAACACTGAAGCTTTCTTT
TRBD1,TRBJ1-2,NA,TRBV29-1,CSIRTGGVYGGYTF,TGCAGCATAAGGACAGGGGGCGTGTATGGTGGCTACACCTTC
NA,TRBJ2-1,NA,TRBV7-9,CASSLVGAGSYNEQFF,TGTGCCAGCAGCTTAGTCGGGGCAGGTTCCTACAATGAGCAGTTCTTC
TRBD1,TRBJ1-6,few,TRBV4-1,CASSNPGQGIDSPLHF,TGCGCCAGCAGCAACCCGGGACAGGGGATTGATTCACCCCTCCACTTT
NA,TRBJ2-1,few,TRBV28,CASSPTYEQFF,TGTGCCAGCAGTCCGACCTATGAGCAGTTCTTC
TRBD1,TRBJ2-5,NA,TRBV5-1,CASSFRGQGILETQYF,TGCGCCAGCAGCTTTCGGGGACAGGGTATTTTGGAGACCCAGTACTTC
TRBD1,TRBJ1-1,few,TRBV20-1,CSATKRGRNTEAFF,TGCAGTGCCACCAAAAGGGGGCGCAACACTGAAGCTTTCTTT
NA,TRBJ1-3,NA,TRBV5-1,CASSLGRGSSGNTIYF,TGCGCCAGCAGCTTGGGGCGGGGGAGCTCTGGAAACACCATATATTTT
NA,TRBJ2-7,few,TRBV10-3,CAISEEGVPYEQYF,TGTGCCATCAGTGAGGAGGGGGTACCCTACGAGCAGTACTTC
NA,TRBJ1-1,NA,TRBV28,CASSLRGFNTEAFF,TGTGCCAGCAGTTTACGGGGCTTTAACACTGAAGCTTTCTTT
NA,TRBJ2-1,NA,TRBV7-3,CASSLQEGGDEQFF,TGTGCCAGCAGCTTACAGGAGGGTGGGGATGAGCAGTTCTTC
NA,TRBJ2-7,NA,TRBV27,CASSSRLVGYEQYF,TGTGCCAGCAGTTCCAGATTAGTTGGCTACGAGCAGTACTTC
TRBD1,TRBJ1-4,few,TRBV28,CASRRTGVEKLFF,TGTGCCAGCAGAAGGACAGGGGTTGAAAAACTGTTTTTT
TRBD2,TRBJ2-1,NA,TRBV12-5,CASGETAQGLANEQFF,TGTGCTAGTGGGGAGACCGCCCAAGGACTAGCCAATGAGCAGTTCTTC
NA,TRBJ1-1,once,TRBV29-1,CTTLDGALNTEAFF,TGCACCACTCTCGACGGGGCTTTGAACACTGAAGCTTTCTTT
NA,TRBJ2-2,few,TRBV6-5,CASSYGLGVTGELFF,TGTGCCAGCAGTTACGGTTTAGGGGTCACCGGGGAGCTGTTTTTT
NA,TRBJ2-1,many,TRBV20-1,CILEGGGGEQFF,TGCATCCTCGAGGGAGGGGGAGGTGAGCAGTTCTTC
NA,TRBJ1-1,NA,TRBV29-1,CSVVETTEAFF,TGCAGCGTTGTTGAGACAACTGAAGCTTTCTTT
NA,TRBJ1-1,many,TRBV29-1,CSVVGLLTMNTEAFF,TGCAGCGTTGTAGGCCTATTAACTATGAACACTGAAGCTTTCTTT
TRBD1,TRBJ2-7,NA,TRBV5-1,CASGDRERYEQYF,TGCGCCAGCGGCGACAGGGAAAGGTACGAGCAGTACTTC
NA,TRBJ1-1,many,TRBV29-1,CSVVRGAGWVSTEAFF,TGCAGCGTTGTACGGGGGGCCGGTTGGGTGAGCACTGAAGCTTTCTTT
NA,TRBJ2-5,NA,TRBV9,CASSPWDNQETQYF,TGTGCCAGCAGCCCCTGGGATAATCAAGAGACCCAGTACTTC
NA,TRBJ2-7,few,TRBV6-1,CASSIRGRGEQYF,TGTGCCAGCAGTATCCGCGGTCGCGGCGAGCAGTACTTC
NA,TRBJ2-5,many,TRBV7-9,CASSSYRVEATQYF,TGTGCCAGCAGCTCCTATAGGGTGGAGGCGACCCAGTACTTC
NA,TRBJ1-5,NA,TRBV28,CASSLLRSGRNQPQHF,TGTGCCAGCAGTTTATTGAGGTCGGGACGCAATCAGCCCCAGCATTTT
NA,TRBJ2-2,NA,TRBV24-1,CATSDLQSLPNTGELFF,TGTGCCACCAGTGATCTGCAGTCCCTACCGAACACCGGGGAGCTGTTTTTT
TRBD1,TRBJ1-2,NA,TRBV6-5,CASTRRGGRGYTF,TGTGCCAGCACCCGCAGGGGGGGCCGGGGCTACACCTTC